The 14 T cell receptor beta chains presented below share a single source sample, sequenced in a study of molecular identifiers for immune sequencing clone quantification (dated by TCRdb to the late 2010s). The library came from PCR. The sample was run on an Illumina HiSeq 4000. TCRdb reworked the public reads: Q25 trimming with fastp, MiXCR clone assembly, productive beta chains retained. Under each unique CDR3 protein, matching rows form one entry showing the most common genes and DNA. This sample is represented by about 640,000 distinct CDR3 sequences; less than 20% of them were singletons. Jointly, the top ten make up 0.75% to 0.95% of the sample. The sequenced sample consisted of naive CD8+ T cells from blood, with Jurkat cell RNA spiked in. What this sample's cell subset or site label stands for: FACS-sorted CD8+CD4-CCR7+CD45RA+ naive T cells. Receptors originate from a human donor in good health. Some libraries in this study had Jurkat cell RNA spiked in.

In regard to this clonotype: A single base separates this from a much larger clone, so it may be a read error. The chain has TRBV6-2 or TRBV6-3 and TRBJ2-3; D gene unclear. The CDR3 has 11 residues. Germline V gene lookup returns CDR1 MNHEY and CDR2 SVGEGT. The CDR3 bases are TGTGCCAGCAGGAAAACAGATACGCAGTGTTTT. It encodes CASRKTDTQCF.

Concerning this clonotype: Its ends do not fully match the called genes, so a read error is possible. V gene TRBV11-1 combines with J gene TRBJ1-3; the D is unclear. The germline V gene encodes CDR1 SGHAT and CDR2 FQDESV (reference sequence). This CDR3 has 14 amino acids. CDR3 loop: CASSLASSGNTMYF. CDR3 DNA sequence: TGTGCCAGCAGCTTAGCATCGTCTGGAAACACCATGTATTTT.

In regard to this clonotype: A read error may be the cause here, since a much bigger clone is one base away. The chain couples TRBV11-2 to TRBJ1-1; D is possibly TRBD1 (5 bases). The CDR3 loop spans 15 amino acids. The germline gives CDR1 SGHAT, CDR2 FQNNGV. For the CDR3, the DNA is TGTGCCAGCAGCGGGGACTGGTCCATGAACACTGAAGCTCTCTTT. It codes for CASSGDWSMNTEALF.

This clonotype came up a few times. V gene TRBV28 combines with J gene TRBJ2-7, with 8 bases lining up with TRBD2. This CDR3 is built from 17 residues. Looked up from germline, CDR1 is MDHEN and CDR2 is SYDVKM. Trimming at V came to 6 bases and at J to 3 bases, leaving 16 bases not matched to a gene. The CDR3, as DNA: TGTGCCAGCAGGAACGACGAAAAAACTAGCGGCGGCTACGAGCAGTACTTC. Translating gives CASRNDEKTSGGYEQYF.

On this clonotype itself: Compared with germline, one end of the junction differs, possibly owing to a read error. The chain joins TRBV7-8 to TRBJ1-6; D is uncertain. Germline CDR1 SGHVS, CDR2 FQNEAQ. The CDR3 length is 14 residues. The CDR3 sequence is CASSFSRSNPPLHF. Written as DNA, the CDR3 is TGTGCCAGCAGCTTCTCCCGGAGTAATCCACCCCTCCACTTT.

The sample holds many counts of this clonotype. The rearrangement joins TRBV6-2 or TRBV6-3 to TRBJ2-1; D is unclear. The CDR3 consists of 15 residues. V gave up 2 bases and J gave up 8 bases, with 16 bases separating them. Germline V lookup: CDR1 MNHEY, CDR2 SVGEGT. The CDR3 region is CASSYMYSPVDEQFF. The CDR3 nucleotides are TGTGCCAGCAGTTACATGTACTCCCCGGTGGATGAGCAGTTCTTC.

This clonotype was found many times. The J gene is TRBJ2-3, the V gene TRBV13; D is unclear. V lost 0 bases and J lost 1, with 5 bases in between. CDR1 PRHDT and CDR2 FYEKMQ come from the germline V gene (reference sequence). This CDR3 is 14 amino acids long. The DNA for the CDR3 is TGTGCCAGCAGCTTAGGGAGACGCACAGATACGCAGTATTTT. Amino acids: CASSLGRRTDTQYF. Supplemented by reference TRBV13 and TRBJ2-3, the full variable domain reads AAGVIQSPRHLIKEKRETATLKCYPIPRHDTVYWYQQGPGQDPQFLISFYEKMQSDKGSIPDRFSAQQFSDYHSELNMSSLELGDSALYFCASSLGRRTDTQYFGPGTRLTVL.

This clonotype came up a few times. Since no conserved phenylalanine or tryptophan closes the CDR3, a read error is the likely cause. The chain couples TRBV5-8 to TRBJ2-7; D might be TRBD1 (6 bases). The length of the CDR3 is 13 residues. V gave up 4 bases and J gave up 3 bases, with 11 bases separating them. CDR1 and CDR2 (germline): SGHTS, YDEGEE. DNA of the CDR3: TGTGCCAGCAGCCCGGACAGTTTCTACGAGCAGTACCTC. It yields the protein CASSPDSFYEQYL.

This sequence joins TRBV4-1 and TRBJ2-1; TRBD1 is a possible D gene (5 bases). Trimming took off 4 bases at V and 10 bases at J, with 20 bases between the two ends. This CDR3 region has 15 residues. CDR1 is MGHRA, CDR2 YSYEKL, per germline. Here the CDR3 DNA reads TGCGCCAGCAGCCTCCAGGACACCACGAAGGTGGAGCAGTTCTTC. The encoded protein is CASSLQDTTKVEQFF.

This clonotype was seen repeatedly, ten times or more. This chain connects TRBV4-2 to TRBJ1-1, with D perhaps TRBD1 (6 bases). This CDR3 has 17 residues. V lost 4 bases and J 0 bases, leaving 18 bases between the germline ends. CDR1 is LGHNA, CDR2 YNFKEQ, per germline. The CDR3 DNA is TGTGCCAGCAGCCCGGGGGAAGGGGGTTTTATGAACACTGAAGCTTTCTTT. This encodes CASSPGEGGFMNTEAFF.

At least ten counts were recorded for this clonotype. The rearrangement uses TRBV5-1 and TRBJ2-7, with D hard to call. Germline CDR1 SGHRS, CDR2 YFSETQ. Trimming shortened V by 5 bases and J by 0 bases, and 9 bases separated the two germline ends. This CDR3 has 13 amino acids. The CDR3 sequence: CASREGISYEQYF. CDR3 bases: TGCGCCAGCAGGGAAGGGATCTCCTACGAGCAGTACTTC.

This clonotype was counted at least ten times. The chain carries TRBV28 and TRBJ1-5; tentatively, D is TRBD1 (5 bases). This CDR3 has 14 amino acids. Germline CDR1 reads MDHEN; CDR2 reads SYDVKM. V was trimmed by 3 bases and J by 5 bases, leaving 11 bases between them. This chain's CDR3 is CASSFRDGDQPQHF. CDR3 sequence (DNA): TGTGCCAGCAGTTTTAGGGACGGTGATCAGCCCCAGCATTTT.

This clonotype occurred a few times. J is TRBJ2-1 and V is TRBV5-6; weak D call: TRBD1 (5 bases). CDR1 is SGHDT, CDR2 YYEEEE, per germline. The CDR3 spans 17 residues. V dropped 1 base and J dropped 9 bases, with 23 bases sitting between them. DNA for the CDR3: TGTGCCAGCAGCTTGCGACAGCTGGACCAGGGAAGGGGTGAGCAGTTCTTC. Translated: CASSLRQLDQGRGEQFF.

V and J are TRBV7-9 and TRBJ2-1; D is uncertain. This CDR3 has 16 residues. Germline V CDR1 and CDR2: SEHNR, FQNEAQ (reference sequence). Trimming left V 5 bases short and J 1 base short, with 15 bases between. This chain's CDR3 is CASSPLGPPSYNEQFF. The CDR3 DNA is TGTGCCAGCAGCCCGTTAGGTCCTCCTTCCTACAATGAGCAGTTCTTC.